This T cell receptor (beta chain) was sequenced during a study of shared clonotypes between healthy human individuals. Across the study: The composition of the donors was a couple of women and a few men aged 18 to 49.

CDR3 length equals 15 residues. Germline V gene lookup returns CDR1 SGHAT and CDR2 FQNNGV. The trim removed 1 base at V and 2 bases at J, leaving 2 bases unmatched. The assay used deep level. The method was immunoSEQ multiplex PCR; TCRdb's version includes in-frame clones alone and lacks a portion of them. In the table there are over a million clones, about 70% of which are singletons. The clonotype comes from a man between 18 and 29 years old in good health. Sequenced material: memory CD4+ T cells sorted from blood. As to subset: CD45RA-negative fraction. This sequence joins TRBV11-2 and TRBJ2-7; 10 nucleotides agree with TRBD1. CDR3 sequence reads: CASSLGDRGPYEQYF. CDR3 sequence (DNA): TGTGCCAGCAGCTTAGGGGACAGGGGTCCCTACGAGCAGTACTTC. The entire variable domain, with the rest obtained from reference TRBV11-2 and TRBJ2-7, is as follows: EAGVAQSPRYKIIEKRQSVAFWCNPISGHATLYWYQQILGQGPKLLIQFQNNGVVDDSQLPKDRFSAERLKGVDSTLKIQPAKLEDSAVYLCASSLGDRGPYEQYFGPGTRLTVT.